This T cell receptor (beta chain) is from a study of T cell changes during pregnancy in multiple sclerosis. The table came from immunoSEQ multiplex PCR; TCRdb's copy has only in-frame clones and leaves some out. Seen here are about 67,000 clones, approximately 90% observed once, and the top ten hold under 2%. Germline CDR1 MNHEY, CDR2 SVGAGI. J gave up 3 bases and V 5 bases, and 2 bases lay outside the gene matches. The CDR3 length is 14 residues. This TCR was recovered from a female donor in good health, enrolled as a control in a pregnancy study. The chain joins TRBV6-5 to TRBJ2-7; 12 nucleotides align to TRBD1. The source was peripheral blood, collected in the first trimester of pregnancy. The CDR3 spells CASSGTGGFYEQYF. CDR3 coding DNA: TGTGCCAGCAGTGGGACAGGGGGCTTCTACGAGCAGTACTTC.